The 22 T cell receptor beta chains below all came from one sample that was sequenced in a study of cytomegalovirus exposure and HLA in healthy donors. The PCR was carried out with 60 Vbeta primers and 13 Jbeta primers. Here immunoSEQ multiplex PCR was the method, and the copy in TCRdb shows in-frame clones only, minus some. The sample contains 150,000 or so clones, 60% to 85% of which appear only once. The sample taken for sequencing was PBMCs. The receptors come from a middle-aged man in good health and CMV-seropositive.

The chain uses TRBV18 and TRBJ2-1, with 10 positions matching TRBD2. CDR3 size: 16 residues. With V trimmed by 3 bases and J by 7 bases, 9 bases remained unmatched. Germline lookup yields CDR1 KGHSH and CDR2 LQKENI. CDR3 DNA: TGTGCCAGCTCACCCAGGCTAGCGGGAGAGGTTAATGAGCAGTTCTTC. This encodes CASSPRLAGEVNEQFF.

V and J are TRBV29-1 and TRBJ2-6, with 7 bases matching TRBD2. J lost 0 bases, V lost 5 bases, and 4 bases had no gene match. CDR1 and CDR2 (germline): SQVTM, ANQGSEA. This CDR3 has 15 amino acids. Here the CDR3 DNA reads TGCAGCGTTTCCGGGGGGTACTCTGGGGCCAACGTCCTGACTTTC. Its translation is CSVSGGYSGANVLTF. Supplemented by reference TRBV29-1 and TRBJ2-6, the full variable domain reads SAVISQKPSRDICQRGTSLTIQCQVDSQVTMMFWYRQQPGQSLTLIATANQGSEATYESGFVIDKFPISRPNLTFSTLTVSNMSPEDSSIYLCSVSGGYSGANVLTFGAGSRLTVL.

The chain couples TRBV4-3 to TRBJ2-5; TRBD2 aligns across 7 bases. The CDR3 sequence is 16 residues long. CDR1 is LGHNA and CDR2 is YSLEER in the germline V gene. V trimming: 4 bases; J trimming: 0 bases; junction bases outside the gene matches: 8. As DNA, the CDR3 is TGCGCCAGCAGCCCGTCGACTAGCCTGTACCAAGAGACCCAGTACTTC. It translates to CASSPSTSLYQETQYF.

V gene TRBV28 combines with J gene TRBJ2-1, with TRBD1 as a possible D gene (6 bases). The CDR3 runs to 12 residues. Deletions cut 2 bases from V and 10 bases from J, with 9 bases between. Germline assignment: CDR1 MDHEN and CDR2 SYDVKM. Written as DNA, the CDR3 is TGTGCCAGCAGTTTAGGGGGCATCGAGCAGTTCTTC. This codes for CASSLGGIEQFF.

The V call is TRBV11-2, the J call TRBJ2-5; 7 bases match TRBD2. Losses at the gene ends were 1 base for V and 4 bases for J; bases not matched to a gene: 12. Germline V CDR1 and CDR2: SGHAT, FQNNGV. The CDR3 consists of 17 residues. Written as DNA, the CDR3 is TGTGCCAGCAGCTTAGTTACGGCTAGCGGACCTGTAGAGACCCAGTACTTC. Translation: CASSLVTASGPVETQYF.

The V and J genes are TRBV5-1 and TRBJ1-1, with D tentatively TRBD1 (5 bases). V lost 1 base and J 2 bases, leaving 6 bases between the germline ends. From germline, CDR1 is SGHRS and CDR2 YFSETQ. This CDR3 has 13 amino acids. The DNA of the CDR3 is TGCGCCAGCAGCTTGACAGGAAACACTGAAGCTTTCTTT. Amino acid sequence: CASSLTGNTEAFF.

This clone came up a few times. The chain has TRBV28 and TRBJ2-3; D is possibly TRBD2 (6 bases). Germline CDR1 is MDHEN and CDR2 is SYDVKM. Trimming removed 4 bases from V and 7 bases from J, with 15 bases in between. This CDR3 spans 14 amino acids. The CDR3 sequence is CASSSYGRGNTQYF. CDR3 nucleotides: TGTGCCAGCAGTTCATACGGACGGGGGAATACGCAGTATTTT.

The chain employs TRBV7-8 and TRBJ2-2; tentative D call: TRBD1 (5 bases). The CDR3 runs 13 residues. Trimming removed 5 bases at V and 6 bases at J, with 10 bases between. Germline CDR1 reads SGHVS; CDR2 reads FQNEAQ. The DNA of the CDR3 is TGTGCCAGCAGCACCCCGACAGCCGGGGAGCTGTTTTTT. Amino acids: CASSTPTAGELFF.

This chain joins TRBV7-3 and TRBJ1-1; D may be TRBD1 (5 bases). The CDR3 length is 14 residues. Germline V gives CDR1 SGHTA, CDR2 FQGTGA. The germline V and J ends were trimmed by 5 bases and 4 bases, with 14 bases remaining between them. The CDR3 nucleotides are TGTGCCAGCAGCCAAAACCAGGGAGGCACTGAAGCTTTCTTT. Residues: CASSQNQGGTEAFF.

This chain connects TRBV9 to TRBJ1-6; 8 nucleotides align to TRBD1. CDR3 size: 14 residues. V was pared by 4 bases and J by 7 bases, with 4 bases of the junction left unmatched. CDR1 SGDLS and CDR2 YYNGEE come from the germline V gene. The CDR3 DNA follows: TGTGCCAGCAGCCCTAGACAGGGGAATTCACCCCTCCACTTT. It codes for CASSPRQGNSPLHF.

The genes are TRBV19 and TRBJ2-1; D is undetermined. CDR3 length equals 15 residues. Trimming cost V 2 bases and J 6 bases, with 14 bases left between them. In germline, CDR1 is LNHDA, CDR2 SQIVND (reference sequence). CDR3 sequence: CASSISARVGNEQFF. Here the CDR3 DNA reads TGTGCCAGTAGTATATCGGCTAGAGTGGGCAATGAGCAGTTCTTC.

The chain has TRBV5-1 and TRBJ1-1; TRBD1 aligns across 7 bases. The CDR3 has 16 amino acids. V shed 4 bases, J shed 1 base, and the junction held 10 bases outside the gene matches. Germline V CDR1 and CDR2: SGHRS, YFSETQ. The CDR3 DNA reads as TGCGCCAGCAGCACCCTCGACAGGGCCTCGAACACTGAAGCTTTCTTT. Translated: CASSTLDRASNTEAFF.

This clone was found once. V usage is TRBV13 and J usage is TRBJ2-5; 7 bases are shared with TRBD1. The tail of the sequence fits TRBJ2-7 better, so the J call may be wrong. CDR1 and CDR2 from the germline V gene are PRHDT and FYEKMQ (reference sequence). The CDR3 sequence is 13 residues long. Here the CDR3 reads CASSPRTGYEQYF. The CDR3 coding sequence is TGTGCCAGCAGCCCTCGGACAGGTTACGAGCAGTACTTC.

This clone was detected only once. The rearrangement joins TRBV6-5 to TRBJ1-2; possibly TRBD1 for D (5 bases). The ends were cut back, 6 bases at V and 3 bases at J, with 8 bases in the middle. Germline lookup yields CDR1 MNHEY and CDR2 SVGAGI. The CDR3 length is 12 residues. The CDR3 DNA follows: TGTGCCAGCAGGGGGGAGGACTATGGCTACACCTTC. Protein product: CASRGEDYGYTF.

The chain joins TRBV7-9 to TRBJ2-5; TRBD1 is a possible D gene (5 bases). The CDR3 length is 15 residues. The V gene lost 5 bases and the J gene lost 4 bases, with 17 bases spanning the gap. Germline assignment: CDR1 SEHNR and CDR2 FQNEAQ (reference sequence). CDR3 bases: TGTGCCAGCAGCCCCTACGGACAATCCGTAGAGACCCAGTACTTC. It specifies CASSPYGQSVETQYF.

The rearrangement links TRBV5-6 to TRBJ1-3; D is undetermined. Germline V gene lookup returns CDR1 SGHDT and CDR2 YYEEEE. Trimming shortened V by 3 bases and J by 2 bases, and 15 bases separated the two germline ends. This CDR3 is 16 amino acids long. The CDR3 protein is CASSSLSVLAGNTIYF. The DNA for the CDR3 is TGTGCCAGCAGCTCCTTGTCGGTCCTCGCTGGAAACACCATATATTTT.

This clone was seen a single time. This chain links TRBV25-1 with TRBJ1-1; the D is unclear. Trimming left V 7 bases short and J 3 bases short, with 9 bases between. CDR1 and CDR2 (germline): MGHDK, SYGVNS. The CDR3 totals 12 residues. As DNA, the CDR3 is TGTGCCAGCATCGACATGGACACTGAAGCTTTCTTT. Translated: CASIDMDTEAFF.

CDR3 protein: CASSSGGHSGNTIYF. The CDR3 DNA reads TGTGCCAGCAGCTCAGGGGGTCACTCTGGAAACACCATATATTTT. The V gene is TRBV11-2, the J gene TRBJ1-3, with 7 bases fitting TRBD1. V lost 4 bases, J lost 0 bases, and 3 bases stayed unmatched. This CDR3 is built from 15 residues. The germline gives CDR1 SGHAT, CDR2 FQNNGV.

V is TRBV30 and J is TRBJ1-2; 9 positions match TRBD1. V shed 4 bases and J 7 bases; nucleotides not matched to a gene: 13. Germline CDR1 and CDR2: GTSNPN and SVGIG (reference sequence). The CDR3 runs 15 residues. The DNA of the CDR3 is TGTGCCTGGACCCCCACTCCGGGACAGGGATCTGGCTACACCTTC. Protein product: CAWTPTPGQGSGYTF.

This clone was recorded a few times. The chain recombines TRBV28 with TRBJ2-1; 8 bases are a match to TRBD1. V shed 5 bases and J 10 bases; nucleotides not matched to a gene: 25. The CDR3 is 19 residues long. CDR1 is MDHEN and CDR2 is SYDVKM in the germline V gene. Here the CDR3 reads CASSLWGQAIKPRGWEQFF. Here the CDR3 DNA reads TGTGCCAGCAGTCTTTGGGGACAGGCGATTAAACCACGTGGGTGGGAGCAGTTCTTC.

The chain carries TRBV30 and TRBJ1-2; 7 nucleotides match TRBD1. Germline assignment: CDR1 GTSNPN and CDR2 SVGIG (reference sequence). V trimming: 0 bases; J trimming: 6 bases; junction bases outside the gene matches: 4. CDR3 size: 13 residues. In nucleotides, the CDR3 is TGTGCCTGGAGTGTCTTGACAGGGCATGGCTACACCTTC. It encodes CAWSVLTGHGYTF.

The chain links TRBV15 to TRBJ2-2; D is unresolved. The ends were cut back, 1 base at V and 5 bases at J, with 14 bases in the middle. The CDR3 is made up of 16 amino acids. Germline assignment: CDR1 LNHNV and CDR2 YYDKDF (reference sequence). CDR3 coding DNA: TGTGCCACCAGCAGAGCCCGGAGTGCGTCGACCGGGGAGCTGTTTTTT. Translated: CATSRARSASTGELFF.